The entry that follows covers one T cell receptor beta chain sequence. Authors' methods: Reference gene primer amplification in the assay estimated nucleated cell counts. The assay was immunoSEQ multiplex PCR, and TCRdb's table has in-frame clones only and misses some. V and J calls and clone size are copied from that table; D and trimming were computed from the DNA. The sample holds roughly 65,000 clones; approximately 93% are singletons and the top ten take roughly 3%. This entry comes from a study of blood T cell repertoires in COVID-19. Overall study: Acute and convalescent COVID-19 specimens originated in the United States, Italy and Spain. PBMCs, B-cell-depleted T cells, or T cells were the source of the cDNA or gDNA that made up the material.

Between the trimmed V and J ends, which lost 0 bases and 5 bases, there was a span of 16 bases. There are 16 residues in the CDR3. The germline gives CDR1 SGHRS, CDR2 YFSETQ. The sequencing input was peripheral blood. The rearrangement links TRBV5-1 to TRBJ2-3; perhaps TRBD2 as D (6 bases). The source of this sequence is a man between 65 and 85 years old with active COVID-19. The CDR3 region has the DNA TGCGCCAGCAGCTTGGGGATGCAGCGGGTTGGAGATACGCAGTATTTT. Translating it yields CASSLGMQRVGDTQYF.